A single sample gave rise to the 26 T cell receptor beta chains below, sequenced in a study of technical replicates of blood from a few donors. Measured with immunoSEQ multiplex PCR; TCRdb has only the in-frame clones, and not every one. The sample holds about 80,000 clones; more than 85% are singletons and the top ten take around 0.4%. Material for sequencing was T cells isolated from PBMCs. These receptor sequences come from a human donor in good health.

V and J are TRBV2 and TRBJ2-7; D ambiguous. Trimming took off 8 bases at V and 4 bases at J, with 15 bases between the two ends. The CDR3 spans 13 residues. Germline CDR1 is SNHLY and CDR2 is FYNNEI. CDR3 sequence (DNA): TGTGCCAGCTTAGACGGAGAGAATTACGAGCAGTACTTC. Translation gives CASLDGENYEQYF.

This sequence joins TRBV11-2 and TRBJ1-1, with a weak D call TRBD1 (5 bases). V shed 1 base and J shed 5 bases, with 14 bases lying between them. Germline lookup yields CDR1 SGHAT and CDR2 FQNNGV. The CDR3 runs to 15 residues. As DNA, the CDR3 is TGTGCCAGCAGCTTAGGGCAGGGTTTTAGGACTGAAGCTTTCTTT. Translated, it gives CASSLGQGFRTEAFF. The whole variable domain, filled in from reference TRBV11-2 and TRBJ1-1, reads EAGVAQSPRYKIIEKRQSVAFWCNPISGHATLYWYQQILGQGPKLLIQFQNNGVVDDSQLPKDRFSAERLKGVDSTLKIQPAKLEDSAVYLCASSLGQGFRTEAFFGQGTRLTVV.

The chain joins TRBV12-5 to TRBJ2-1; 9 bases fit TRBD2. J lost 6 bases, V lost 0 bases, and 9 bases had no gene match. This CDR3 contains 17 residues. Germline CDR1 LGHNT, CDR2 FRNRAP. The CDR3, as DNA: TGTGCTAGTGGTTTGGTATCTAGCGGGAAATATGGCAATGAGCAGTTCTTC. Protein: CASGLVSSGKYGNEQFF.

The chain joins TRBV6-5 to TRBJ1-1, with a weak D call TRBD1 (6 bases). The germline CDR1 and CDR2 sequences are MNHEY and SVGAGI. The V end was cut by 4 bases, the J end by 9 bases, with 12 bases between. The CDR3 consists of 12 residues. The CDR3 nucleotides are TGTGCCAGCAGTTTTGACAGGCTCAAAGCTTTCTTT. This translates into CASSFDRLKAFF.

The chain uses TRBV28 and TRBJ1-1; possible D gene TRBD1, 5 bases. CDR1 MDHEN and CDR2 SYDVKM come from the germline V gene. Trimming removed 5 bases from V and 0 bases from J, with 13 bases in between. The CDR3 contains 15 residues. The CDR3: CASSLGTIMNTEAFF. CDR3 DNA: TGTGCCAGCAGTCTAGGGACTATCATGAACACTGAAGCTTTCTTT.

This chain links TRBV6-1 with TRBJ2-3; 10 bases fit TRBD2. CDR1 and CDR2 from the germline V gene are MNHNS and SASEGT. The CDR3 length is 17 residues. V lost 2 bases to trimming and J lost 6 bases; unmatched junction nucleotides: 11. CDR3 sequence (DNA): TGTGCCAGCAGTGAACGAGTAGCGGGAGGACTAGGGGATACGCAGTATTTT. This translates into CASSERVAGGLGDTQYF.

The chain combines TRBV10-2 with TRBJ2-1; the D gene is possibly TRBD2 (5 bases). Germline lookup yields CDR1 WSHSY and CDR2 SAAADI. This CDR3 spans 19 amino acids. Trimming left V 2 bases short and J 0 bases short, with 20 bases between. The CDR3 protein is CASSEPESDGVDSYNEQFF. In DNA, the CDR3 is TGCGCCAGCAGTGAGCCTGAGTCGGACGGGGTTGACTCCTACAATGAGCAGTTCTTC.

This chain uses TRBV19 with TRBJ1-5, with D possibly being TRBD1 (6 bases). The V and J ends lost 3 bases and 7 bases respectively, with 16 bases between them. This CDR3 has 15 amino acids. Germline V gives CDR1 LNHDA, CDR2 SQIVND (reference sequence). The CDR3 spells CASSIPWGLGQPQHF. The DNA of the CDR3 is TGTGCCAGTAGTATCCCATGGGGGCTAGGGCAGCCCCAGCATTTT.

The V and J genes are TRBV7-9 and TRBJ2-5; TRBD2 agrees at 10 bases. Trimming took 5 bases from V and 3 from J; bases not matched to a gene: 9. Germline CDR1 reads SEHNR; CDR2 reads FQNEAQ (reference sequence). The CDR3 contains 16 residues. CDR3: CASSPGELAGKETQYF. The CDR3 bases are TGTGCCAGCAGCCCGGGGGAACTAGCGGGAAAAGAGACCCAGTACTTC.

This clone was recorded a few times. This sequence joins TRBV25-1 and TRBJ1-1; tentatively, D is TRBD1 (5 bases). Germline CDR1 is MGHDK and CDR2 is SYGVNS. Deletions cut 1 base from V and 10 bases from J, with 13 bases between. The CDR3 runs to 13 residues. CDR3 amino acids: CASSELVTGGAFF. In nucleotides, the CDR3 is TGTGCCAGCAGTGAATTAGTAACAGGTGGAGCTTTCTTT. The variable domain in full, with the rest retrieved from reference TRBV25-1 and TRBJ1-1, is EADIYQTPRYLVIGTGKKITLECSQTMGHDKMYWYQQDPGMELHLIHYSYGVNSTEKGDLSSESTVSRIRTEHFPLTLESARPSHTSQYLCASSELVTGGAFFGQGTRLTVV.

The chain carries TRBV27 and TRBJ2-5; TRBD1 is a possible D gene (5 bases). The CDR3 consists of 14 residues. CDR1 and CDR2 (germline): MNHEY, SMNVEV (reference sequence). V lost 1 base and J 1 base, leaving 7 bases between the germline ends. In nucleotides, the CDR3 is TGTGCCAGCAGTTTATTCGACAGCCAAGAGACCCAGTACTTC. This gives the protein CASSLFDSQETQYF.

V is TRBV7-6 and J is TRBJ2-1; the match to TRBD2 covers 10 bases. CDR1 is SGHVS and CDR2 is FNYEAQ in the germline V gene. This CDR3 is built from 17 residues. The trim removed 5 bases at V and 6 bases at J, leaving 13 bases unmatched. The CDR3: CASSVASGRALVNEQFF. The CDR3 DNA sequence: TGTGCCAGCAGCGTCGCGAGCGGGAGGGCCCTCGTCAATGAGCAGTTCTTC.

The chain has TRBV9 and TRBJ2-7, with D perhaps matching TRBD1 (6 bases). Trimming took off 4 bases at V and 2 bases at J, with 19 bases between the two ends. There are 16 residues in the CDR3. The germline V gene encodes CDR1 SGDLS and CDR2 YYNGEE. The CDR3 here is CASSPTSSSGAYEQYF. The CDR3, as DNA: TGTGCCAGCAGCCCGACCAGTTCCTCAGGGGCCTACGAGCAGTACTTC.

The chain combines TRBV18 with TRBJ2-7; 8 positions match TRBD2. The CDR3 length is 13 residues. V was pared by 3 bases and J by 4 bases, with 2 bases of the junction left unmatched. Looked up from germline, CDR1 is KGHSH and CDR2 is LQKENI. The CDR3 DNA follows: TGTGCCAGCTCACCGGGACTAGGTTACGAGCAGTACTTC. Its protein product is CASSPGLGYEQYF.

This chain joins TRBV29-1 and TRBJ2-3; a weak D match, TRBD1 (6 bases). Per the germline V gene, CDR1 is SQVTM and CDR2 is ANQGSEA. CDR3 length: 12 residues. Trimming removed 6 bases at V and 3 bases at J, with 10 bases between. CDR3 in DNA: TGCAGCGTCCTAGGACAGACAGATACGCAGTATTTT. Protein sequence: CSVLGQTDTQYF.

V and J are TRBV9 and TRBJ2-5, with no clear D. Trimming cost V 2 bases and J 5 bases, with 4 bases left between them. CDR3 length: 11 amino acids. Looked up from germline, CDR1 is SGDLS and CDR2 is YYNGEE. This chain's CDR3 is CASSVEETQYF. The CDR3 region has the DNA TGTGCCAGCAGCGTGGAGGAGACCCAGTACTTC.

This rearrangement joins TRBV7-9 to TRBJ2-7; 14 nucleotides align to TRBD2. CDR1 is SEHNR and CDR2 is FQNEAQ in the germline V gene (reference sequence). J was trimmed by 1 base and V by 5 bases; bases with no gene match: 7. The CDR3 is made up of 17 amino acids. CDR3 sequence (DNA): TGTGCCAGCAGCCTCGGGACTAGCGGGAGTGTTTCCTACGAGCAGTACTTC. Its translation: CASSLGTSGSVSYEQYF.

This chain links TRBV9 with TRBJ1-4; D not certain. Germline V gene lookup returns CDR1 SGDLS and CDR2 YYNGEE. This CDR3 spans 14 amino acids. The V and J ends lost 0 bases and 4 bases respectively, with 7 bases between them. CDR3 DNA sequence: TGTGCCAGCAGCGTAGGCGAGTTTAATGAAAAACTGTTTTTT. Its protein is CASSVGEFNEKLFF.

The CDR3 spells CASSLAPGSGTGELFF. The CDR3 DNA reads TGCGCCAGCAGCTTGGCCCCGGGGTCGGGCACCGGGGAGCTGTTTTTT. The chain recombines TRBV5-1 with TRBJ2-2; tentative D call: TRBD2 (5 bases). This CDR3 has 16 amino acids. CDR1 is SGHRS and CDR2 is YFSETQ in the germline V gene. Between the trimmed V and J ends, which lost 0 bases and 4 bases, there was a span of 13 bases. Using reference TRBV5-1 and TRBJ2-2 for the parts outside the CDR3, the full variable domain is KAGVTQTPRYLIKTRGQQVTLSCSPISGHRSVSWYQQTPGQGLQFLFEYFSETQRNKGNFPGRFSGRQFSNSRSEMNVSTLELGDSALYLCASSLAPGSGTGELFFGEGSRLTVL.

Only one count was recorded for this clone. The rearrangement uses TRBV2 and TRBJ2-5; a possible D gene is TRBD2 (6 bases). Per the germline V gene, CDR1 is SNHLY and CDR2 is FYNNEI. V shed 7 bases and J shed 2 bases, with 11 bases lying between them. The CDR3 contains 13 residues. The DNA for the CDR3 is TGTGCCAGCAAGGGAGGCGTACAAGAGACCCAGTACTTC. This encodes CASKGGVQETQYF.

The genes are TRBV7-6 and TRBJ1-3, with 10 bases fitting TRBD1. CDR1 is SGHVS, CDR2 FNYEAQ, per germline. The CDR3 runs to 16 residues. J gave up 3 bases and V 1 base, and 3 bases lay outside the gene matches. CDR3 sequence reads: CASSLGGQGSGNTIYF. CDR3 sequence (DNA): TGTGCCAGCAGCTTAGGGGGACAGGGGAGTGGAAACACCATATATTTT.

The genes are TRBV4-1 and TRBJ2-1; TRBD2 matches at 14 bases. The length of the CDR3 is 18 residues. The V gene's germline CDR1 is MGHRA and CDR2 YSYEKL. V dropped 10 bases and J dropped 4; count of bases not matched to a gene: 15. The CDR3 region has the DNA TGCGCCACCGCCGTTGCGGGACTAGCGGGAGATATATACAATGAGCAGTTCTTC. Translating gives CATAVAGLAGDIYNEQFF.

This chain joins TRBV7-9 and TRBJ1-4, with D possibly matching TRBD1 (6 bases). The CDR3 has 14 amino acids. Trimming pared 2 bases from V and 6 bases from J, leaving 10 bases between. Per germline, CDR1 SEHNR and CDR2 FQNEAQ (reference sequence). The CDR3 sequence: CASSLRGAHEKLFF. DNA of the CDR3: TGTGCCAGCAGCTTACGGGGGGCACATGAAAAACTGTTTTTT. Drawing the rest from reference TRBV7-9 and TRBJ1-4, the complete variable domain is DTGVSQNPRHKITKRGQNVTFRCDPISEHNRLYWYRQTLGQGPEFLTYFQNEAQLEKSRLLSDRFSAERPKGSFSTLEIQRTEQGDSAMYLCASSLRGAHEKLFFGSGTQLSVL.

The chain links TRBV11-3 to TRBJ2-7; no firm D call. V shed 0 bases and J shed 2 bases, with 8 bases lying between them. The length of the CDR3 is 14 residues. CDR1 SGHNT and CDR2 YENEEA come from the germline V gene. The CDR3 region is CASSLDRGPYEQYF. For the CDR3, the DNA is TGTGCCAGCAGCTTAGATCGAGGTCCCTACGAGCAGTACTTC.

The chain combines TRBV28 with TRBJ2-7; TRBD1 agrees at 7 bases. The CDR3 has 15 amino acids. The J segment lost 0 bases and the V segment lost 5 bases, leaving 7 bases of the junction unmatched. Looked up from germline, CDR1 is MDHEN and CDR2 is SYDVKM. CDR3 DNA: TGTGCCAGCAGTCCCGCCGACAGGGACTCCTACGAGCAGTACTTC. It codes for CASSPADRDSYEQYF.

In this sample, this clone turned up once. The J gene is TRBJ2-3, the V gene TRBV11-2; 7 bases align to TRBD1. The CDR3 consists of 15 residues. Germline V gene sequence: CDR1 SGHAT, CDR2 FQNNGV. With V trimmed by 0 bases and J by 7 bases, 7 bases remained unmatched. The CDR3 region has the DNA TGTGCCAGCAGCTTAGATTATGAGGGGGCTAATACGCAGTATTTT. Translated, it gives CASSLDYEGANTQYF. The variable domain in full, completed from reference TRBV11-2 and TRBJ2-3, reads EAGVAQSPRYKIIEKRQSVAFWCNPISGHATLYWYQQILGQGPKLLIQFQNNGVVDDSQLPKDRFSAERLKGVDSTLKIQPAKLEDSAVYLCASSLDYEGANTQYFGPGTRLTVL.